Below are 31 T cell receptor beta chains sequenced from a single sample in a study of beta chain features in type 1 diabetes (dated by TCRdb to between 2017 and 2018). Library preparation employed the immunoSEQ multiplex PCR assay. The High Capacity cDNA Reverse Transcription Kit was used to reverse transcribe all of the isolated RNA, meaning that expressed TCRB transcripts were what got sequenced. In its TCRdb copy, this immuneACCESS table keeps in-frame sequences only and misses some clones. Where compared with another copy, unresolved V genes explain less than half of these, and the others have no known cause. The sample table lists more than 50,000 clones, about 60% of them with a count of one. The ten largest clones capture 2.2% of the sample. Input material: Tregs from blood. The cell subset or site tag for this specimen amounts to: regulatory CD4+ T cells. The receptors stem from a woman aged 18-35 years in good health.

The chain carries TRBV7-9 and TRBJ1-2; 7 bases fit TRBD1. Germline V CDR1 and CDR2: SEHNR, FQNEAQ (reference sequence). The CDR3 covers 15 residues. V lost 4 bases, J lost 1 base, and 6 bases stayed unmatched. CDR3: CASSYGTAFNYGYTF. The CDR3 nucleotides read TGTGCCAGCAGCTACGGGACAGCATTTAACTATGGCTACACCTTC. Complete variable domain (other parts from reference TRBV7-9 and TRBJ1-2): DTGVSQNPRHKITKRGQNVTFRCDPISEHNRLYWYRQTLGQGPEFLTYFQNEAQLEKSRLLSDRFSAERPKGSFSTLEIQRTEQGDSAMYLCASSYGTAFNYGYTFGSGTRLTVV.

The chain uses TRBV7-9 and TRBJ1-6; tentatively, D is TRBD1 (6 bases). Looked up from germline, CDR1 is SEHNR and CDR2 is FQNEAQ (reference sequence). Deletions cut 8 bases from V and 11 bases from J, with 16 bases between. This CDR3 has 13 residues. CDR3 in amino acids: CASGGGVLTPLHF. The CDR3 nucleotides are TGTGCCAGCGGGGGCGGTGTTTTGACACCCCTCCACTTT. Using reference TRBV7-9 and TRBJ1-6 for the parts outside the CDR3, the full variable domain is DTGVSQNPRHKITKRGQNVTFRCDPISEHNRLYWYRQTLGQGPEFLTYFQNEAQLEKSRLLSDRFSAERPKGSFSTLEIQRTEQGDSAMYLCASGGGVLTPLHFGNGTRLTVT.

The chain couples TRBV7-2 to TRBJ2-2; no clear D. The germline V gene has CDR1 SGHTA and CDR2 FQGNSA. The CDR3 has 15 residues. V dropped 1 base and J dropped 1 base, with 7 bases sitting between them. CDR3 sequence: CASSLGAGNTGELFF. CDR3 bases: TGTGCCAGCAGCTTAGGGGCAGGGAACACCGGGGAGCTGTTTTTT.

This clone was counted between two and nine times. V and J are TRBV9 and TRBJ1-4; D unresolved. This CDR3 has 16 amino acids. CDR1 and CDR2 from the germline V gene are SGDLS and YYNGEE. Trimming left V 5 bases short and J 0 bases short, with 14 bases between. The CDR3 here is CASSARGGTTNEKLFF. CDR3 DNA: TGTGCCAGCAGTGCTCGAGGAGGAACAACTAATGAAAAACTGTTTTTT.

The chain is built from TRBV5-1 and TRBJ1-1, with D tentatively TRBD1 (6 bases). CDR1 and CDR2 from the germline V gene are SGHRS and YFSETQ. Trimming removed 2 bases from V and 1 base from J, with 12 bases in between. This CDR3 spans 15 amino acids. The CDR3 loop reads CASSLQWGQNTEAFF. The CDR3 DNA is TGCGCCAGCAGCTTACAATGGGGACAGAACACTGAAGCTTTCTTT.

The V call is TRBV7-2, the J call TRBJ1-2, with a tentative D call TRBD1 (6 bases). Trimming cost V 7 bases and J 6 bases, with 15 bases left between them. The CDR3 loop spans 13 amino acids. The germline V gene has CDR1 SGHTA and CDR2 FQGNSA. The DNA for the CDR3 is TGTGCCAGCACCGTGGGACAACGAGATGGCTACACCTTC. As protein: CASTVGQRDGYTF. The full variable domain, with the rest looked up from reference TRBV7-2 and TRBJ1-2, is GAGVSQSPSNKVTEKGKDVELRCDPISGHTALYWYRQSLGQGLEFLIYFQGNSAPDKSGLPSDRFSAERTGGSVSTLTIQRTQQEDSAVYLCASTVGQRDGYTFGSGTRLTVV.

J is TRBJ1-2 and V is TRBV19; 12 nucleotides agree with TRBD1. The CDR3 runs to 15 residues. The trim removed 5 bases at V and 7 bases at J, leaving 8 bases unmatched. Germline-derived CDR1 and CDR2 are LNHDA and SQIVND (reference sequence). The CDR3 sequence: CASSGPGQGAGGYTF. CDR3 DNA: TGTGCCAGTAGTGGGCCGGGACAGGGGGCAGGTGGCTACACCTTC.

V and J are TRBV5-1 and TRBJ2-2, with a weak D call TRBD1 (5 bases). From germline, CDR1 is SGHRS and CDR2 YFSETQ. The V end was cut by 4 bases, the J end by 1 base, with 8 bases between. CDR3 size: 14 residues. In DNA form, the CDR3 reads TGCGCCAGCAGCCCTCAGGGGAACACCGGGGAGCTGTTTTTT. Protein sequence: CASSPQGNTGELFF.

The chain combines TRBV18 with TRBJ2-7; D might be TRBD1 (6 bases). Germline CDR1 KGHSH, CDR2 LQKENI. This CDR3 spans 13 amino acids. V was cut by 0 bases and J by 4 bases, with 7 bases left in between. The CDR3 region is CASSPPGAYEQYF. Written as DNA, the CDR3 is TGTGCCAGCTCACCACCGGGGGCTTACGAGCAGTACTTC. Looking up the rest from reference TRBV18 and TRBJ2-7 gives the full variable domain: NAGVMQNPRHLVRRRGQEARLRCSPMKGHSHVYWYRQLPEEGLKFMVYLQKENIIDESGMPKERFSAEFPKEGPSILRIQQVVRGDSAAYFCASSPPGAYEQYFGPGTRLTVT.

Points on this clone: Germline is not matched at one junction end, which may reflect a read error. The rearrangement links TRBV29-1 to TRBJ1-1, with 9 nucleotides matching TRBD1. The CDR3 runs 12 residues. Germline values: CDR1 SQVTM, CDR2 ANQGSEA. The CDR3 protein is CSVVPQGAYESF. CDR3 nucleotides: TGCAGCGTTGTACCACAGGGGGCCTACGAGTCCTTT.

V and J are TRBV5-5 and TRBJ2-5; perhaps TRBD2 as D (6 bases). CDR3 length equals 15 residues. V lost 4 bases and J lost 5, with 18 bases in between. CDR1 is SGHKS, CDR2 YYEKEE, per germline (reference sequence). The CDR3 here is CASSVSLGGAETQYF. The CDR3 coding sequence is TGTGCCAGCAGCGTGTCCCTGGGGGGTGCGGAGACCCAGTACTTC.

The rearrangement joins TRBV5-1 to TRBJ2-3, with TRBD1 identical over 9 bases. CDR1 is SGHRS, CDR2 YFSETQ, per germline. Trimming at V came to 2 bases and at J to 7 bases, leaving 8 bases not matched to a gene. The CDR3 contains 15 residues. Here the CDR3 DNA reads TGCGCCAGCAGCTTACAGACAGGGGGGAGAAATACGCAGTATTTT. Translated, it gives CASSLQTGGRNTQYF.

The J gene is TRBJ2-3, the V gene TRBV6-1; 10 bases map to TRBD1. Germline trimming cut 4 bases from V and 4 bases from J; bases unmatched to any gene: 5. The CDR3 contains 15 residues. From germline, CDR1 is MNHNS and CDR2 SASEGT. As DNA, the CDR3 is TGTGCCAGCAGTGTTTGGGGACAGGGGTCAGATACGCAGTATTTT. It yields the protein CASSVWGQGSDTQYF.

V is TRBV10-3 and J is TRBJ2-1, with D possibly TRBD2 on 7 matching bases. CDR3 length: 16 residues. Per the germline V gene, CDR1 is ENHRY and CDR2 is SYGVKD. Trimming cost V 0 bases and J 12 bases, with 21 bases left between them. CDR3 loop: CAISESVGGRETRQFF. CDR3 nucleotide sequence: TGTGCCATCAGTGAGTCGGTGGGGGGGCGGGAGACGCGGCAGTTCTTC.

This chain links TRBV25-1 with TRBJ2-5; 9 bases are shared with TRBD1. The better agreement between TRBJ2-7 and the DNA end casts doubt on the J call. This CDR3 contains 14 residues. CDR1 MGHDK and CDR2 SYGVNS come from the germline V gene. CDR3 DNA sequence: TGTGCCAGCCAACAGGGGGCGAGGAGGCACGAGCAGTACTTC. Encoded protein: CASQQGARRHEQYF.

This clone was seen a single time. This chain joins TRBV2 and TRBJ1-5; tentative D call: TRBD1 (5 bases). V was pared by 1 base and J by 0 bases, with 7 bases between. The germline V gene has CDR1 SNHLY and CDR2 FYNNEI. The CDR3 is 15 amino acids. CDR3 protein: CASSEEGYSNQPQHF. DNA of the CDR3: TGTGCCAGCAGTGAAGAGGGGTATAGCAATCAGCCCCAGCATTTT.

This rearrangement joins TRBV5-1 to TRBJ2-1; 7 bases match TRBD2. CDR3 length: 15 residues. Unmatched junction bases numbered 5, after V lost 2 bases and J lost 3 bases. Germline CDR1 reads SGHRS; CDR2 reads YFSETQ. CDR3 nucleotide sequence: TGCGCCAGCAGCTTCCCCGGGACTAACTACAATGAGCAGTTCTTC. It encodes CASSFPGTNYNEQFF.

This chain uses TRBV11-2 with TRBJ1-2; 7 bases are a match to TRBD1. Germline CDR1 reads SGHAT; CDR2 reads FQNNGV. This CDR3 is 14 amino acids long. The ends lost 6 bases at V and 1 base at J; junction bases unmatched: 5. The CDR3 loop is CASRRDSFNYGYTF. The CDR3 coding sequence is TGTGCCAGCAGAAGGGACAGCTTTAACTATGGCTACACCTTC.

CDR3 sequence: CATLSVNNEQFF. CDR3 bases: TGTGCCACCCTGTCGGTTAACAATGAGCAGTTCTTC. The gene calls are TRBV28 and TRBJ2-1; D not resolved. Trimming removed 10 bases at V and 5 bases at J, with 12 bases between. Looked up from germline, CDR1 is MDHEN and CDR2 is SYDVKM. The CDR3 is 12 residues long.

The gene calls are TRBV5-4 and TRBJ1-6; 7 nucleotides match TRBD1. The V segment lost 6 bases and the J segment 10 bases; nucleotides outside the gene matches: 10. The CDR3 runs to 14 residues. Looked up from germline, CDR1 is SGHNT and CDR2 is YYREEE (reference sequence). The DNA for the CDR3 is TGTGCCAGCACCACAGACAGGGTTGGATCACCCCTCCACTTT. Translating it yields CASTTDRVGSPLHF.

This chain joins TRBV10-3 and TRBJ1-5; 8 nucleotides match TRBD1. The germline V gene has CDR1 ENHRY and CDR2 SYGVKD. J lost 0 bases, V lost 6 bases, and 7 bases had no gene match. This CDR3 has 16 amino acids. DNA of the CDR3: TGTGCCATCAGGGAACCGACAGGGGATAGCAATCAGCCCCAGCATTTT. The encoded protein is CAIREPTGDSNQPQHF.

The V gene is TRBV19, the J gene TRBJ1-1, with TRBD1 matching 9 bases. CDR1 and CDR2 from the germline V gene are LNHDA and SQIVND (reference sequence). V lost 6 bases to trimming and J lost 6 bases; unmatched junction nucleotides: 17. This CDR3 spans 17 amino acids. The CDR3 is CASRPAFMQGQGAEAFF. The CDR3 DNA reads TGTGCCAGTAGACCCGCTTTCATGCAGGGACAGGGCGCTGAAGCTTTCTTT.

The CDR3 DNA is TGTGCCAGCTCACCACCGGGGACAGGTGTGAACACTGAAGCTTTCTTT. Translation gives CASSPPGTGVNTEAFF. The genes are TRBV18 and TRBJ1-1; 8 bases are shared with TRBD1. The V gene end was trimmed by 0 bases and the J gene end by 0 bases; junction bases not matched to a gene: 3. The CDR3 runs 16 residues. Germline CDR1 is KGHSH and CDR2 is LQKENI.

The rearrangement links TRBV30 to TRBJ1-3; possible D gene TRBD1, 6 bases. The germline V gene encodes CDR1 GTSNPN and CDR2 SVGIG (reference sequence). V gave up 3 bases and J gave up 4 bases, with 22 bases separating them. There are 17 residues in the CDR3. The CDR3 DNA is TGTGCCTGGAGCTTTTTTTCGGACAGCCGAAAAGGAAACACCATATATTTT. Residues: CAWSFFSDSRKGNTIYF.

J is TRBJ1-1 and V is TRBV4-3, with 8 bases matching TRBD1. The CDR3 is 15 residues long. The ends lost 5 bases at V and 4 bases at J; junction bases unmatched: 9. CDR1 is LGHNA and CDR2 is YSLEER in the germline V gene. The CDR3 protein is CASSTRQGWGTEAFF. CDR3 in DNA: TGCGCCAGCAGCACCCGACAGGGGTGGGGCACTGAAGCTTTCTTT.

This clone has a handful of counts. The chain employs TRBV5-1 and TRBJ2-5; 10 bases align to TRBD2. V shed 4 bases, J shed 5 bases, and the junction held 11 bases outside the gene matches. The CDR3 runs 16 residues. From germline, CDR1 is SGHRS and CDR2 YFSETQ. The CDR3 DNA reads as TGCGCCAGCAGCGTCGGGACTAGCGCACAGGGGGAGACCCAGTACTTC. The encoded protein is CASSVGTSAQGETQYF.

The chain couples TRBV4-3 to TRBJ2-5, with 12 bases identical to TRBD2. This CDR3 is built from 16 residues. Germline loops: CDR1 LGHNA, CDR2 YSLEER. The junction had 6 bases not matched to a gene; V was cut back by 2 bases and J by 5 bases. CDR3: CASSQQLAGGAETQYF. The CDR3 region has the DNA TGCGCCAGCAGCCAACAACTAGCGGGGGGTGCCGAGACCCAGTACTTC.

A single count supports this clone. This chain joins TRBV6-5 and TRBJ2-3; TRBD2 matches 7 bases. This CDR3 has 13 residues. The junction had 7 bases not matched to a gene; V was cut back by 2 bases and J by 11 bases. Germline V CDR1 and CDR2: MNHEY, SVGAGI. CDR3 DNA sequence: TGTGCCAGCAGTTACGCAATAGCGGGCATGCAGTATTTT. It yields the protein CASSYAIAGMQYF.

This clone turned up a few times. The chain uses TRBV5-4 and TRBJ2-7, with 9 bases that match TRBD1. Trimming at V came to 3 bases and at J to 5 bases, leaving 12 bases not matched to a gene. The length of the CDR3 is 16 residues. Germline assignment: CDR1 SGHNT and CDR2 YYREEE (reference sequence). CDR3 bases: TGTGCCAGCAGCTGGAAACCGGGACAGGGATTAAACGAGCAGTACTTC. This codes for CASSWKPGQGLNEQYF.

The rearrangement uses TRBV11-2 and TRBJ2-2; TRBD1 is a possible D gene (5 bases). The CDR3 is made up of 18 amino acids. The V gene lost 2 bases and the J gene lost 3 bases, with 19 bases spanning the gap. CDR1 and CDR2 (germline): SGHAT, FQNNGV. CDR3 region: CASSLRYVGRSDTGELFF. CDR3 in DNA: TGTGCCAGCAGCTTACGTTACGTGGGGCGGTCGGACACCGGGGAGCTGTTTTTT.

The chain is built from TRBV19 and TRBJ1-1; weak D call: TRBD1 (6 bases). V was trimmed by 5 bases and J by 3 bases, leaving 16 bases between them. This CDR3 is built from 15 residues. Germline lookup yields CDR1 LNHDA and CDR2 SQIVND (reference sequence). In nucleotides, the CDR3 is TGTGCCAGTAGTGAGGAACAGGGATGGGACACTGAAGCTTTCTTT. Its translation: CASSEEQGWDTEAFF. The complete variable domain, with remaining parts taken from reference TRBV19 and TRBJ1-1, reads DGGITQSPKYLFRKEGQNVTLSCEQNLNHDAMYWYRQDPGQGLRLIYYSQIVNDFQKGDIAEGYSVSREKKESFPLTVTSAQKNPTAFYLCASSEEQGWDTEAFFGQGTRLTVV.